This T cell receptor beta chain was found in a study of identical twins. Notes on the study in general: Out-of-frame sharing of TCR alpha in monozygotic twins was underestimated by models.

The length of the CDR3 is 14 residues. Per the germline V gene, CDR1 is ENHRY and CDR2 is SYGVKD. V was pared by 10 bases and J by 4 bases, with 14 bases between. Template switching (which added a universal primer site) was used, and cDNA carried unique molecular identifiers. TCRdb independently ran MiXCR on the 5' RACE reads; one entry per CDR3 protein. The data contain under 800,000 distinct CDR3 sequences, approximately 22% of them singletons. The table lists this clonotype with a few counts. No antigen is known for it. This same sample was also taken into another study, of T cells expressing NK-cell markers. That work contributes: These clonotypes, the leaders elsewhere, also led the CD3+CD56-NKG2C+ fraction in four donors.

This TCR derives from a woman aged 18-35 years in good health. Sequenced input: PBMCs. The rearrangement uses TRBV10-3 and TRBJ2-6; maybe TRBD1 (6 bases). CDR3 protein: CATRTGPGANVLTF. The DNA for the CDR3 is TGTGCCACCAGAACAGGGCCGGGGGCCAACGTCCTGACTTTC.